The next 18 T cell receptor beta chains were all read from a single sample in a study of T cells after yellow fever vaccination. TCRdb independently ran MiXCR on the 5' RACE reads; one entry per CDR3 protein. Of under 550,000 distinct CDR3 sequences in the sample, around a fifth were seen once. Here the sequenced sample was PBMCs, taken roughly 20 days after the first yellow fever vaccination. The source is a man between 18 and 29 years old who received the YFV17D yellow fever vaccine.

The chain uses TRBV28 and TRBJ2-6, with no clear D. Germline V gene data show CDR1 as MDHEN and CDR2 as SYDVKM. The CDR3 is 16 residues long. Trimming took 5 bases from V and 0 from J, leaving 11 bases between them. The CDR3 DNA reads TGTGCCAGCAGTCCATCACTATACTCTGGGGCCAACGTCCTGACTTTC. It encodes CASSPSLYSGANVLTF.

The chain links TRBV12-3 or TRBV12-4 to TRBJ2-1; 11 nucleotides align to TRBD2. Trimming removed 3 bases from V and 6 bases from J; junction bases left unmatched: 7. This CDR3 region has 16 residues. The CDR3 spells CASSFPSGGSSNEQFF. Here the CDR3 DNA reads TGTGCCAGCAGTTTCCCTAGCGGGGGGTCGTCCAATGAGCAGTTCTTC.

DNA for the CDR3: TGTGCCAGCATCTGGACTAGCGGGGTCACAGATACGCAGTATTTT. Translation: CASIWTSGVTDTQYF. The V and J genes are TRBV7-2 and TRBJ2-3; TRBD2 aligns across 12 bases. The CDR3 is 15 amino acids. Germline CDR1 and CDR2: SGHTA and FQGNSA. V lost 7 bases, J lost 2 bases, and 4 bases stayed unmatched.

The chain joins TRBV20-1 to TRBJ2-3, with D unresolved. The CDR3 length is 11 residues. CDR1 and CDR2 (germline): DFQATT, SNEGSKA (reference sequence). V lost 1 base and J 5 bases, leaving 4 bases between the germline ends. The CDR3 DNA is TGCAGTGCTAGAGGGGGAGATACGCAGTATTTT. Protein: CSARGGDTQYF.

The gene calls are TRBV5-4 and TRBJ1-5; D remains ambiguous. The CDR3 consists of 14 residues. CDR1 and CDR2 from the germline V gene are SGHNT and YYREEE (reference sequence). The ends were cut back, 0 bases at V and 5 bases at J, with 9 bases in the middle. The CDR3 region is CASSLAGPDQPQHF. As DNA, the CDR3 is TGTGCCAGCAGCTTGGCAGGTCCCGATCAGCCCCAGCATTTT.

V usage is TRBV7-2 and J usage is TRBJ2-2; 8 bases line up with TRBD2. The germline CDR1 and CDR2 sequences are SGHTA and FQGNSA. V dropped 3 bases and J dropped 6; count of bases not matched to a gene: 6. This CDR3 has 15 amino acids. The DNA for the CDR3 is TGTGCCAGCAGCTTGCCTGGACTAGCTGCCGGGGAGCTGTTTTTT. Its protein product is CASSLPGLAAGELFF.

The genes are TRBV20-1 and TRBJ2-7, with D perhaps TRBD1 or TRBD2 (6 bases each). V lost 4 bases, J lost 4 bases, and 14 bases lay in between. The CDR3 has 13 residues. Germline CDR1 is DFQATT and CDR2 is SNEGSKA (reference sequence). CDR3 bases: TGCAGTGCTACACCCGGGGGCGGTTACGAGCAGTACTTC. Translated, it gives CSATPGGGYEQYF.

The genes are TRBV20-1 and TRBJ1-2, with D perhaps matching TRBD1 (5 bases). This CDR3 region has 13 residues. Germline loops: CDR1 DFQATT, CDR2 SNEGSKA (reference sequence). Trimming shortened V by 2 bases and J by 10 bases, and 17 bases separated the two germline ends. The CDR3 loop is CSARWGSIRAYTF. CDR3 nucleotides: TGCAGTGCTAGATGGGGGTCAATCCGGGCCTACACCTTC.

The chain links TRBV7-2 to TRBJ2-5; 11 nucleotides line up with TRBD2. Unmatched junction bases numbered 7, after V lost 6 bases and J lost 4 bases. CDR1 is SGHTA and CDR2 is FQGNSA in the germline V gene. The CDR3 is 15 residues long. This CDR3 reads CASRFSGGAGETQYF. The DNA of the CDR3 is TGTGCCAGCAGATTTAGCGGGGGGGCTGGAGAGACCCAGTACTTC.

This clonotype was found a few times. The V call is TRBV6-1, the J call TRBJ2-3; 15 positions match TRBD2. With 6 bases clipped from V and 2 bases from J, the junction kept 6 bases outside the gene matches. The germline V gene encodes CDR1 MNHNS and CDR2 SASEGT. This CDR3 region has 17 residues. CDR3 DNA sequence: TGTGCCAGCAGGCGGACTAGCGGGGGGGCCCACACAGATACGCAGTATTTT. Its protein product is CASRRTSGGAHTDTQYF.

This clonotype was counted many times. V is TRBV18 and J is TRBJ2-3; no clear D. The V gene's germline CDR1 is KGHSH and CDR2 LQKENI. V shed 3 bases and J shed 0 bases, with 7 bases lying between them. The CDR3 extends over 14 amino acids. CDR3: CASSPGDSTDTQYF. Written as DNA, the CDR3 is TGTGCCAGCTCACCGGGCGACAGCACAGATACGCAGTATTTT.

This chain uses TRBV3-1 with TRBJ1-3, with D hard to call. Germline CDR1 and CDR2: LGHDT and YNNKEL (reference sequence). The CDR3 runs to 13 residues. Deletions cut 0 bases from V and 3 bases from J, with 3 bases between. The CDR3 sequence is CASSQDNGNTIYF. The CDR3 coding sequence is TGTGCCAGCAGCCAAGACAATGGAAACACCATATATTTT. Full variable domain (outside the CDR3, taken from reference TRBV3-1 and TRBJ1-3): DTAVSQTPKYLVTQMGNDKSIKCEQNLGHDTMYWYKQDSKKFLKIMFSYNNKELIINETVPNRFSPKSPDKAHLNLHINSLELGDSAVYFCASSQDNGNTIYFGEGSWLTVV.

The chain joins TRBV4-1 to TRBJ1-2; D unresolved. The CDR3 has 15 residues. Germline V gene lookup returns CDR1 MGHRA and CDR2 YSYEKL. The V end lost 4 bases, the J end lost 0 bases, and 12 bases lay between the germline ends. The CDR3 protein is CASSPSDLANYGYTF. The CDR3 nucleotides read TGCGCCAGCAGCCCGTCGGACCTCGCTAACTATGGCTACACCTTC.

The chain combines TRBV15 with TRBJ2-2, with a possible D match to TRBD1 (7 bases). Trimming stripped 1 base from V and 5 bases from J, with 14 bases between. Germline V gene sequence: CDR1 LNHNV, CDR2 YYDKDF (reference sequence). This CDR3 region has 16 residues. CDR3 nucleotide sequence: TGTGCCACCAGCAGAGGGGGGGACAGACAAACCGGGGAGCTGTTTTTT. Translated, it gives CATSRGGDRQTGELFF.

This clonotype was counted many times. V usage is TRBV6-2 or TRBV6-3 and J usage is TRBJ2-2; D is unclear. Germline V gene data show CDR1 as MNHEY and CDR2 as SVGEGT. With 5 bases removed from V and 4 bases from J, the gap between germline ends came to 8 bases. The CDR3 is 13 amino acids. The CDR3 sequence is CASSARPTGELFF. The CDR3 DNA is TGTGCCAGCAGTGCCCGCCCCACCGGGGAGCTGTTTTTT.

A few counts support this clonotype. V gene TRBV7-9 combines with J gene TRBJ2-4; tentative D call: TRBD1 (6 bases). Germline CDR1 reads SEHNR; CDR2 reads FQNEAQ (reference sequence). The V end lost 10 bases, the J end lost 1 base, and 23 bases lay between the germline ends. The CDR3 runs 17 residues. CDR3 in DNA: TGTGCCACTACCGGGCCAAGAGGGGGATTGGCCAAAAACATTCAGTACTTC. Its translation: CATTGPRGGLAKNIQYF.

The rearrangement links TRBV12-3 or TRBV12-4 to TRBJ2-3; a weak D match, TRBD2 (6 bases). There are 16 residues in the CDR3. The V and J ends lost 6 bases and 2 bases respectively, with 18 bases between them. The CDR3 nucleotides are TGTGCCAGCAGCCGAGGAGGGAAAGGGTACACAGATACGCAGTATTTT. Its protein is CASSRGGKGYTDTQYF.

The chain combines TRBV29-1 with TRBJ1-2; no reliable D call. Germline V gene data show CDR1 as SQVTM and CDR2 as ANQGSEA. The V and J ends lost 4 bases and 6 bases respectively, with 9 bases between them. The length of the CDR3 is 11 residues. CDR3 residues: CSVAGWDGYTF. The CDR3 nucleotides read TGCAGCGTTGCTGGGTGGGATGGCTACACCTTC.